A selection of T cell receptor beta chains follows, all from one sample in a study of T cell responses to AZD1222 COVID-19 vaccine. Libraries were prepared by immunoSEQ multiplex PCR; TCRdb keeps only in-frame clonotypes and omits some of them. Of about 150,000 clones in the sample, about nine tenths were seen once. The sequencing used peripheral blood, collected 28 days after the second AZD1222 dose. The receptors come from an adult who received the AZD1222 COVID-19 vaccine. Both conserved end residues are part of each CDR3. D genes are given only for firm matches. Clone size appears in some rows only: once, few, many, or a class for an expanded clone.

>TRBJ2-5|-|TRBV7-2|-
CASSLGPGVAKTQYF
TGTGCCAGCAGCTTAGGGCCAGGGGTGGCGAAGACCCAGTACTTC
>TRBJ2-7|TRBD1|TRBV29-1|once
CSAGQGAGEQYF
TGCAGCGCCGGACAGGGGGCAGGCGAGCAGTACTTC
>TRBJ2-7|-|TRBV4-3|-
CASSQDRDYEQYF
TGCGCCAGCAGCCAAGACAGAGACTACGAGCAGTACTTC
>TRBJ1-4|-|TRBV5-4|few
CASSQKTGGAVNEKLFF
TGTGCCAGCAGCCAGAAGACGGGGGGGGCAGTTAATGAAAAACTGTTTTTT
>TRBJ2-5|-|TRBV7-2|-
CASSLAVGPQETQYF
TGTGCCAGCAGCTTAGCGGTGGGTCCCCAAGAGACCCAGTACTTC
>TRBJ2-3|-|TRBV24-1|-
CATSDLGQNTDTQYF
TGTGCCACCAGTGATTTAGGGCAGAACACAGATACGCAGTATTTT
>TRBJ1-2|TRBD1|TRBV4-2|-
CASSQGLGQGDYGYTF
TGTGCCAGCAGCCAAGGGCTCGGCCAGGGGGACTATGGCTACACCTTC
>TRBJ2-1|TRBD1|TRBV5-4|-
CASRRDRGRTDEQFF
TGTGCCAGCAGGCGGGACAGGGGGCGAACCGATGAGCAGTTCTTC
>TRBJ1-5|-|TRBV10-3|few
CATAFRSNQPQHF
TGTGCCACAGCTTTTCGGAGCAATCAGCCCCAGCATTTT
>TRBJ2-5|-|TRBV27|-
CASSRDQGAQYF
TGTGCCAGCAGTAGGGACCAAGGGGCCCAGTACTTC
>TRBJ2-1|TRBD2|TRBV7-9|-
CASSLVLAGGKEEQFF
TGTGCCAGCAGCTTAGTTCTAGCGGGAGGTAAGGAGGAGCAGTTCTTC
>TRBJ1-2|TRBD1|TRBV2|-
CASNPDRGLITGYTF
TGTGCCAGCAACCCGGACAGGGGGCTTATTACTGGCTACACCTTC
>TRBJ1-2|-|TRBV6-5|-
CASSYSTDSGYGYTF
TGTGCCAGCAGTTACTCTACCGATTCGGGCTATGGCTACACCTTC
>TRBJ2-7|TRBD2|TRBV6-2/TRBV6-3|few
CASSPSGGRYEQYF
TGTGCCAGCAGTCCCTCTGGCGGGAGGTACGAGCAGTACTTC
>TRBJ2-1|-|TRBV19|-
CASSTSYRDREQFF
TGTGCCAGTAGTACTTCTTACAGGGATCGTGAGCAGTTCTTC
>TRBJ2-3|-|TRBV6-5|-
CASTAGPGTDTQYF
TGTGCCAGCACTGCCGGTCCCGGCACAGATACGCAGTATTTT
>TRBJ1-1|-|TRBV2|-
CASRVRAFFF
TGTGCCAGCAGGGTACGGGCCTTTTTCTTT
>TRBJ2-4|-|TRBV7-8|once
CASSLFRGGLAKNIQYF
TGTGCCAGCAGCTTATTCAGGGGGGGTTTAGCCAAAAACATTCAGTACTTC
>TRBJ2-7|-|TRBV12-3/TRBV12-4|-
CASRPTGLYEQYF
TGTGCCAGCAGACCTACAGGTCTCTACGAGCAGTACTTC
>TRBJ1-1|-|TRBV19|-
CASMRRTNTEAFF
TGTGCCAGTATGCGGAGAACGAACACTGAAGCTTTCTTT
>TRBJ1-2|-|TRBV2|once
CASSEKQNGYTF
TGTGCCAGCAGTGAAAAACAGAATGGCTACACCTTC
>TRBJ1-5|-|TRBV18|-
CASSPVALMSQPQHF
TGTGCCAGCTCACCAGTGGCATTAATGAGTCAGCCCCAGCATTTT
>TRBJ1-3|-|TRBV12-3/TRBV12-4|-
CASSHGSGNTIYF
TGTGCCAGCAGTCATGGTTCCGGAAACACCATATATTTT
>TRBJ2-7|-|TRBV7-9|few
CASSFLLQDGDEQYF
TGTGCCAGCAGCTTTCTTCTTCAGGACGGGGACGAGCAGTACTTC
>TRBJ1-4|-|TRBV14|-
CASSQDLRQGQVATNEKLFF
TGTGCCAGCAGCCAAGATCTTAGGCAGGGACAAGTAGCAACTAATGAAAAACTGTTTTTT
>TRBJ1-3|-|TRBV6-5|-
CASGRGSGNTIYF
TGTGCCAGCGGGAGGGGTTCTGGAAACACCATATATTTT
>TRBJ1-2|-|TRBV12-3/TRBV12-4|once
CASSPDRDYGYTF
TGTGCCAGCAGTCCGGACAGAGACTATGGCTACACCTTC
>TRBJ1-1|TRBD1|TRBV27|-
CASSIQTGGNTEAFF
TGTGCCAGCAGTATCCAGACAGGGGGGAACACTGAAGCTTTCTTT
>TRBJ2-7|-|TRBV23-1|-
CASSQYVGAYEQYF
TGCGCCAGCAGTCAATACGTAGGGGCCTACGAGCAGTACTTC
>TRBJ1-6|TRBD1|TRBV18|once
CASSPGQGATLHF
TGTGCCAGCTCACCGGGACAGGGGGCGACCCTCCACTTT
>TRBJ1-2|-|TRBV19|-
CASNEGRGANYGYTF
TGTGCCAGTAATGAGGGACGTGGAGCTAACTATGGCTACACCTTC
>TRBJ2-7|-|TRBV7-9|-
CASSRGLYEQYF
TGTGCCAGCAGCCGGGGGCTGTACGAGCAGTACTTC
>TRBJ2-7|TRBD2|TRBV29-1|-
CSVDIVGGGWNEQYF
TGCAGCGTTGATATCGTCGGGGGGGGATGGAACGAGCAGTACTTC
>TRBJ2-1|-|TRBV21-1|-
CASSLGQGRNEQFF
TGTGCCAGCAGCCTGGGACAGGGGCGTAATGAGCAGTTCTTC
>TRBJ1-2|-|TRBV7-2|-
CASSPRDTYGYTF
TGTGCCAGCAGCCCACGGGACACATATGGCTACACCTTC
>TRBJ1-1|TRBD1|TRBV4-2|-
CASSQGQGANTEAFF
TGTGCCAGCAGCCAAGGACAGGGGGCGAACACTGAAGCTTTCTTT
>TRBJ2-5|TRBD2|TRBV7-9|-
CASSLSSLAGYQETQYF
TGTGCCAGCAGCTTATCTTCCCTAGCGGGGTATCAAGAGACCCAGTACTTC
>TRBJ1-2|-|TRBV12-5|-
CASGSGDNNYGYTF
TGTGCTAGTGGTTCAGGGGACAACAACTATGGCTACACCTTC
>TRBJ1-1|-|TRBV30|-
CAWRPGARTEAFF
TGTGCCTGGAGACCAGGGGCGAGGACTGAAGCTTTCTTT
>TRBJ1-1|-|TRBV7-2|-
CASSLGQFFEAFF
TGTGCCAGCAGCTTGGGGCAGTTTTTTGAAGCTTTCTTT
>TRBJ1-4|-|TRBV5-4|-
CASSLAGAEEKLFF
TGTGCCAGCAGCTTGGCAGGGGCGGAGGAAAAACTGTTTTTT
>TRBJ1-1|TRBD1|TRBV10-3|-
CAISGVGTGNTEAFF
TGTGCCATCAGTGGAGTTGGGACAGGGAACACTGAAGCTTTCTTT
>TRBJ2-5|-|TRBV2|-
CAGSAVGGEKTQYF
TGTGCCGGCAGTGCCGTGGGGGGCGAGAAGACCCAGTACTTC
>TRBJ2-5|TRBD1|TRBV30|-
CASDRQAQETQYF
TGTGCCTCGGACAGGCAAGCCCAAGAGACCCAGTACTTC
>TRBJ1-2|-|TRBV30|-
CAWSGRERTYYGYTF
TGTGCCTGGTCCGGACGGGAAAGAACCTACTATGGCTACACCTTC
>TRBJ1-2|TRBD1|TRBV6-9|once
CASSFRTGDGYTF
TGTGCCAGCAGTTTTAGGACAGGGGATGGCTACACCTTC
>TRBJ2-3|-|TRBV5-4|-
CASSSFGGRTDTQYF
TGTGCCAGCAGCAGTTTCGGGGGCAGGACAGATACGCAGTATTTT
>TRBJ2-2|-|TRBV5-4|once
CASSTENTGELFF
TGTGCCAGCAGCACCGAGAACACCGGGGAGCTGTTTTTT
>TRBJ1-5|-|TRBV6-5|-
CASSNSLTDQPQHF
TGTGCCAGCAGTAACTCCCTGACCGATCAGCCCCAGCATTTT
>TRBJ2-7|TRBD2|TRBV11-3|few
CASSLGLAGYPYEQYF
TGTGCCAGCAGCTTAGGACTAGCGGGATACCCCTACGAGCAGTACTTC
>TRBJ2-2|-|TRBV15|-
CATSRDSGTGELFF
TGTGCCACCAGCAGAGATAGTGGGACCGGGGAGCTGTTTTTT
>TRBJ1-1|-|TRBV6-2/TRBV6-3|-
CASSYVGEAFF
TGTGCCAGCAGTTATGTCGGGGAAGCTTTCTTT
>TRBJ2-7|-|TRBV20-1|once
CSASGVTSSYEQYF
TGCAGTGCTAGTGGGGTCACAAGCTCCTACGAGCAGTACTTC
>TRBJ2-3|TRBD1|TRBV12-3/TRBV12-4|once
CASSYRGTQYF
TGTGCCAGCAGTTACAGGGGGACGCAGTATTTT
>TRBJ1-2|-|TRBV7-9|-
CASSPDRAYGYTF
TGTGCCAGCAGCCCGGACAGAGCCTATGGCTACACCTTC
>TRBJ2-5|-|TRBV4-2|-
CASSRAQGGQETQYF
TGTGCCAGCAGCCGAGCCCAGGGGGGGCAAGAGACCCAGTACTTC
>TRBJ2-2|TRBD1|TRBV11-3|once
CASSFGTGRTGELFF
TGTGCCAGCAGCTTTGGGACAGGCCGGACCGGGGAGCTGTTTTTT
>TRBJ2-7|TRBD1|TRBV7-9|-
CASSLVIGTGSTYEQYF
TGTGCCAGCAGCTTAGTTATCGGGACAGGGTCGACCTACGAGCAGTACTTC
>TRBJ1-1|-|TRBV18|-
CASSKEGWNTEAFF
TGTGCCAGCTCAAAAGAGGGGTGGAACACTGAAGCTTTCTTT